This T cell receptor (beta chain) was observed in a study of T cell repertoires in cytomegalovirus infection. The wider study: Matching HLA type and CMV infection were both indicated by public TCR beta signatures. Study observations and caveats: CMV carriers having the relevant HLA were flagged by cumulative public TCR beta family frequency. It was HLA-C-restricted CMV-specific TCR beta clonotypes that dominated the response ex vivo.

The ends lost 11 bases at V and 3 bases at J; junction bases unmatched: 9. The CDR3 is 14 amino acids. Per the germline V gene, CDR1 is MNHEY and CDR2 is SVGEGT. One entry per CDR3 protein results from TCRdb running MiXCR on the reads. In the table there are about 310,000 distinct CDR3 sequences, approximately 25% of which are singletons. This clonotype was counted between two and nine times. The antigen is not known. The gene calls are TRBV6-2 or TRBV6-3 and TRBJ2-3; 9 nucleotides agree with TRBD2. This sequence was found in a human donor in good health (CMV status not recorded). Some clones in this sample may be carry-over from other donors' samples. This specimen was cultured PBMCs, taken from culture after CMV antigen stimulation. As DNA, the CDR3 is TGTGCCGGATCGAGCGGGAGGTGGACAGATACGCAGTATTTT. Translated, it gives CAGSSGRWTDTQYF.